Each of the 5 T cell receptor beta chains below was sequenced from the same sample in a study of cytomegalovirus exposure and HLA in healthy donors (dated by TCRdb to about 2017). The library relied on the immunoSEQ multiplex PCR assay. For the multiplex PCR, a mixture combining 60 forward primers for TCR Vbeta segments and 13 reverse primers for TCR Jbeta segments was used. What TCRdb holds here is the immuneACCESS table cut down to in-frame rearrangements. Part of the clones is not present; checked against another copy, under half of the missing clones reflect an unresolved V gene, and the others are unexplained. The sample table holds 95,000 to 120,000 clones, of which 67% were seen once. About 7.7% of the sample lies in the top ten. What was sequenced was PBMCs. Receptors were obtained from a man aged 18 to 30 in good health and CMV-seropositive.

The J gene is TRBJ2-2, the V gene TRBV6-1, with 8 bases lining up with TRBD2. V lost 3 bases, J lost 5 bases, and 5 bases stayed unmatched. The CDR3 loop spans 15 amino acids. The germline V gene has CDR1 MNHNS and CDR2 SASEGT. The CDR3 protein is CASSDGGVRTGELFF. DNA for the CDR3: TGTGCCAGCAGTGACGGGGGGGTGAGGACCGGGGAGCTGTTTTTT.

This clone was observed once. The J gene is TRBJ1-5, the V gene TRBV6-5; TRBD1 matches 7 bases. Germline V gives CDR1 MNHEY, CDR2 SVGAGI. V gave up 5 bases and J gave up 6 bases; unmatched junction bases: 7. The length of the CDR3 is 14 residues. The CDR3 bases are TGTGCCAGCAGTCTCTACAGGGGAGGTCAGCCCCAGCATTTT. Translation gives CASSLYRGGQPQHF.

There are a few counts of this clone. The chain employs TRBV4-1 and TRBJ1-6; D remains ambiguous. Trimming stripped 1 base from V and 8 bases from J, with 18 bases between. CDR1 and CDR2 from the germline V gene are MGHRA and YSYEKL. The CDR3 is made up of 17 amino acids. The CDR3 coding sequence is TGCGCCAGCAGCCAAGGTAGGGCTCGAGGGTTGGATTCACCCCTCCACTTT. It encodes CASSQGRARGLDSPLHF.

J is TRBJ1-5 and V is TRBV28; D possibly corresponds to TRBD1 (5 bases). Germline V gene data show CDR1 as MDHEN and CDR2 as SYDVKM. V was clipped by 6 bases and J by 4 bases, with 16 bases between them. The CDR3 runs 15 residues. The CDR3 DNA reads as TGTGCCAGCAGGTCCCCGGCAGGGTTTAATCAGCCCCAGCATTTT. Protein sequence: CASRSPAGFNQPQHF.

This clone showed up just a few times. The CDR3, as DNA: TGCGCCAGCACCCAGTTCCAGGGGAACACCGGGGAGCTGTTTTTT. Protein product: CASTQFQGNTGELFF. The chain recombines TRBV4-1 with TRBJ2-2; D might be TRBD1 (5 bases). Germline V CDR1 and CDR2: MGHRA, YSYEKL. The CDR3 is 15 residues long. Trimming took 7 bases from V and 1 from J, leaving 13 bases between them.